This passage covers 21 T cell receptor beta chains from one sample sequenced in a study of blood T cell repertoires in COVID-19. Produced via immunoSEQ multiplex PCR; TCRdb's table is partial and in-frame only. The sample has around 95,000 clones; approximately 80% are singletons. Sequencing was done on a sample of peripheral blood. These receptors all stem from a middle-aged man with active or convalescent COVID-19.

V gene TRBV5-1 combines with J gene TRBJ1-1, with D perhaps TRBD1 (5 bases). From germline, CDR1 is SGHRS and CDR2 YFSETQ. The CDR3 runs to 17 residues. V was clipped by 1 base and J by 6 bases, with 22 bases between them. Here the CDR3 DNA reads TGCGCCAGCAGCTTGCTACTCAGGTTAGGGGCCTCCGCTGAAGCTTTCTTT. This codes for CASSLLLRLGASAEAFF.

The sample holds one count of this clone. The chain couples TRBV27 to TRBJ2-3, with TRBD2 matching over 7 bases. CDR3 length equals 14 residues. V was clipped by 8 bases and J by 5 bases; unmatched bases: 10. Germline V lookup: CDR1 MNHEY, CDR2 SMNVEV (reference sequence). The DNA of the CDR3 is TGTGCCAGCGATAGGCCGGGGAGGGGAGATACGCAGTATTTT. Amino acid sequence: CASDRPGRGDTQYF.

The chain has TRBV4-1 and TRBJ2-1, with 8 nucleotides matching TRBD2. The CDR3 runs to 20 residues. Germline loops: CDR1 MGHRA, CDR2 YSYEKL. The V and J ends lost 0 bases and 0 bases, in that order; junction bases with no gene match: 13. The CDR3, as DNA: TGCGCCAGCAGCCAAGATCCCCGGTCCGGGGGGGGAAGCTCCTACAATGAGCAGTTCTTC. This codes for CASSQDPRSGGGSSYNEQFF.

This chain uses TRBV5-1 with TRBJ2-1, with 10 bases aligning to TRBD2. CDR1 SGHRS and CDR2 YFSETQ come from the germline V gene. Losses at the gene ends were 4 bases for V and 0 bases for J; bases not matched to a gene: 4. The CDR3 is made up of 16 amino acids. This chain's CDR3 is CASSRIAGGSYNEQFF. CDR3 sequence (DNA): TGCGCCAGCAGCAGGATAGCGGGAGGCTCCTACAATGAGCAGTTCTTC.

The chain combines TRBV7-9 with TRBJ1-2, with TRBD1 matching over 10 bases. There are 15 residues in the CDR3. The junction had 11 bases not matched to a gene; V was cut back by 5 bases and J by 8 bases. The V gene's germline CDR1 is SEHNR and CDR2 FQNEAQ (reference sequence). The CDR3 here is CASSADRGLLRGYTF. The CDR3 bases are TGTGCCAGCAGCGCTGACAGGGGGCTCCTAAGGGGCTACACCTTC.

The chain uses TRBV30 and TRBJ2-1; 13 bases are shared with TRBD2. V lost 6 bases and J lost 1; bases outside the gene matches: 6. The germline CDR1 and CDR2 sequences are GTSNPN and SVGIG (reference sequence). The CDR3 spans 16 residues. CDR3 loop: CACLGLAGESYNEQFF. As DNA, the CDR3 is TGTGCCTGTCTAGGACTAGCGGGAGAATCCTACAATGAGCAGTTCTTC. The full variable domain, completed using reference TRBV30 and TRBJ2-1, is SQTIHQWPATLVQPVGSPLSLECTVEGTSNPNLYWYRQAAGRGLQLLFYSVGIGQISSEVPQNLSASRPQDRQFILSSKKLLLSDSGFYLCACLGLAGESYNEQFFGPGTRLTVL.

The V gene is TRBV28, the J gene TRBJ1-5, with no clear D. Germline V gives CDR1 MDHEN, CDR2 SYDVKM. The CDR3 sequence is 15 residues long. Trimming took off 7 bases at V and 4 bases at J, with 17 bases between the two ends. The CDR3 protein is CASTGSEARNQPQHF. CDR3 DNA: TGTGCCAGCACCGGGAGCGAAGCAAGGAATCAGCCCCAGCATTTT.

This chain links TRBV5-1 with TRBJ2-7; TRBD1 is a possible D gene (5 bases). Germline V lookup: CDR1 SGHRS, CDR2 YFSETQ. This CDR3 has 16 amino acids. V dropped 4 bases and J dropped 0 bases, with 17 bases sitting between them. Here the CDR3 reads CASSLTPSTASYEQYF. The CDR3 region has the DNA TGCGCCAGCAGCCTGACCCCATCGACAGCCTCCTACGAGCAGTACTTC.

The V gene is TRBV12-5, the J gene TRBJ2-1; a possible D gene is TRBD1 (5 bases). The germline V gene has CDR1 LGHNT and CDR2 FRNRAP. The CDR3 length is 16 residues. V was cut by 2 bases and J by 0 bases, with 11 bases left in between. The CDR3 spells CASGLSTASSYNEQFF. The CDR3 DNA reads as TGTGCTAGTGGTTTGTCGACAGCCAGCTCCTACAATGAGCAGTTCTTC.

V gene TRBV19 combines with J gene TRBJ2-7; 8 bases map to TRBD2. CDR3 size: 15 residues. The trim removed 6 bases at V and 2 bases at J, leaving 9 bases unmatched. Germline CDR1 is LNHDA and CDR2 is SQIVND (reference sequence). CDR3: CASSTPNSGTYEQYF. CDR3 in DNA: TGTGCCAGTAGCACCCCGAATAGCGGGACCTACGAGCAGTACTTC.

This clone has a single count. The chain has TRBV5-8 and TRBJ2-7; 9 bases fit TRBD2. The CDR3 is made up of 14 amino acids. Unmatched junction bases numbered 7, after V lost 7 bases and J lost 2 bases. The germline V gene encodes CDR1 SGHTS and CDR2 YDEGEE. CDR3 coding DNA: TGTGCCAGCTCCTGGACTAGCGTCACCTACGAGCAGTACTTC. This sequence encodes CASSWTSVTYEQYF.

The genes are TRBV24-1 and TRBJ2-7, with D hard to call. The CDR3 runs to 13 residues. Trimming removed 3 bases from V and 1 base from J, with 6 bases in between. The germline CDR1 and CDR2 sequences are KGHDR and SFDVKD. This CDR3 is CATSDTESYEQYF. For the CDR3, the DNA is TGTGCCACCAGTGATACAGAGTCCTACGAGCAGTACTTC.

The V gene is TRBV5-1, the J gene TRBJ2-1, with D perhaps TRBD2 (6 bases). Trimming took 1 base from V and 3 from J, leaving 11 bases between them. Germline CDR1 SGHRS, CDR2 YFSETQ. The CDR3 contains 15 residues. The CDR3 sequence: CASSLNPGDYNEQFF. CDR3 coding DNA: TGCGCCAGCAGCTTGAATCCGGGAGACTACAATGAGCAGTTCTTC.

J is TRBJ2-1 and V is TRBV9, with D possibly being TRBD2 (5 bases). Germline-derived CDR1 and CDR2 are SGDLS and YYNGEE. This CDR3 has 15 residues. V was clipped by 2 bases and J by 2 bases, with 11 bases between them. The CDR3 region has the DNA TGTGCCAGCAGCGTTGAGGGAAGCACCTACAATGAGCAGTTCTTC. This encodes CASSVEGSTYNEQFF.

The V and J genes are TRBV5-1 and TRBJ2-1; 8 nucleotides agree with TRBD2. The germline V gene encodes CDR1 SGHRS and CDR2 YFSETQ. After removal of 3 bases from V and 4 bases from J, the junction contained 6 bases not matched to a gene. This CDR3 comprises 15 residues. CDR3 region: CASSYSGTSYNEQFF. The CDR3 DNA reads TGCGCCAGCAGCTATTCCGGGACTAGTTACAATGAGCAGTTCTTC.

The chain uses TRBV11-3 and TRBJ2-1; D not certain. The germline CDR1 and CDR2 sequences are SGHNT and YENEEA. The CDR3 is 16 residues long. With 0 bases removed from V and 0 bases from J, the gap between germline ends came to 9 bases. This CDR3 is CASSLETYPSYNEQFF. CDR3 nucleotide sequence: TGTGCCAGCAGCTTAGAGACTTACCCCTCCTACAATGAGCAGTTCTTC. Full variable domain (missing parts from reference TRBV11-3 and TRBJ2-1): EAGVVQSPRYKIIEKKQPVAFWCNPISGHNTLYWYLQNLGQGPELLIRYENEEAVDDSQLPKDRFSAERLKGVDSTLKIQPAELGDSAVYLCASSLETYPSYNEQFFGPGTRLTVL.

The gene calls are TRBV7-8 and TRBJ2-5; a weak D match, TRBD2 (7 bases). V shed 4 bases and J shed 5 bases, with 17 bases lying between them. Germline CDR1 reads SGHVS; CDR2 reads FQNEAQ. The CDR3 totals 15 residues. The CDR3 here is CASSSGEGVWETQYF. CDR3 nucleotides: TGTGCCAGCAGCTCAGGGGAGGGGGTCTGGGAGACCCAGTACTTC.

The gene calls are TRBV28 and TRBJ2-7, with D tentatively TRBD2 (5 bases). Per germline, CDR1 MDHEN and CDR2 SYDVKM. The V end was cut by 8 bases, the J end by 0 bases, with 11 bases between. The CDR3 has 13 residues. CDR3 region: CASVLRASYEQYF. The CDR3 DNA sequence: TGTGCCAGCGTCCTGCGGGCCTCCTACGAGCAGTACTTC.

The chain is built from TRBV27 and TRBJ1-1, with TRBD1 identical over 9 bases. CDR3 size: 15 residues. The J segment lost 6 bases and the V segment lost 5 bases, leaving 10 bases of the junction unmatched. Germline CDR1 MNHEY, CDR2 SMNVEV (reference sequence). The CDR3 spells CASSPKGDRAAEAFF. CDR3 nucleotides: TGTGCCAGCAGTCCGAAGGGGGACAGGGCTGCTGAAGCTTTCTTT.

CDR3 protein: CASSPTGHGGTEAFF. CDR3 DNA: TGTGCCAGCTCACCGACCGGGCACGGGGGCACTGAAGCTTTCTTT. The chain is built from TRBV18 and TRBJ1-1, with a possible D match to TRBD1 (5 bases). CDR1 is KGHSH, CDR2 LQKENI, per germline. This CDR3 is 15 amino acids long. Deletions cut 3 bases from V and 4 bases from J, with 15 bases between.

The chain uses TRBV7-2 and TRBJ2-3; 7 bases line up with TRBD2. After removal of 1 base from V and 1 base from J, the junction contained 2 bases not matched to a gene. The CDR3 runs 15 residues. The germline gives CDR1 SGHTA, CDR2 FQGNSA. CDR3 in DNA: TGTGCCAGCAGCTTAGTGGGGAGGGGCACAGATACGCAGTATTTT. It codes for CASSLVGRGTDTQYF.